The 22 T cell receptor beta chains below all came from one sample that was sequenced in a study of blood T cells in healthy people across ages. It was with a sample-barcoded 5' primer and a J-beta primer mix that a second PCR of roughly 7 to 12 cycles was run. TCRdb itself ran the 5' RACE reads through MiXCR, one entry per CDR3 protein. The sample records 730,000 or so distinct CDR3 sequences, 40% to 50% being singletons. The specimen was blood. The receptors derive from an elderly man in good health.

The V gene is TRBV6-2 or TRBV6-3, the J gene TRBJ1-1, with D unclear. V lost 7 bases and J 1 base, leaving 16 bases between the germline ends. Germline V gene data show CDR1 as MNHEY and CDR2 as SVGEGT. The CDR3 covers 15 residues. CDR3 nucleotides: TGTGCCAGCACGGCAGTGCAGGATGGGAACACTGAAGCTTTCTTT. It encodes CASTAVQDGNTEAFF.

This clonotype has a single count. The chain recombines TRBV7-2 with TRBJ2-7, with D maybe TRBD1 (7 bases). This CDR3 region has 14 residues. V was pared by 0 bases and J by 6 bases, with 12 bases between. Germline CDR1 reads SGHTA; CDR2 reads FQGNSA. The CDR3 region has the DNA TGTGCCAGCAGCTTAGCAAGACAGGGAGGCGAGCAGTACTTC. It codes for CASSLARQGGEQYF.

V and J are TRBV7-2 and TRBJ2-2; D may be TRBD1 (5 bases). Trimming left V 4 bases short and J 2 bases short, with 11 bases between. CDR3 length: 15 amino acids. CDR1 is SGHTA, CDR2 FQGNSA, per germline. In nucleotides, the CDR3 is TGTGCCAGCAGCTGGAACAGGCTTAACACCGGGGAGCTGTTTTTT. It codes for CASSWNRLNTGELFF.

This chain links TRBV30 with TRBJ1-1; D is unclear. In germline, CDR1 is GTSNPN, CDR2 SVGIG (reference sequence). V was clipped by 3 bases and J by 1 base, with 9 bases between them. This CDR3 is 13 amino acids long. CDR3 residues: CAWSLHRNTEAFF. The CDR3 DNA reads as TGTGCCTGGAGCCTACACCGGAACACTGAAGCTTTCTTT.

This clonotype was detected a few times. This chain links TRBV7-2 with TRBJ1-2; D possibly corresponds to TRBD1 (6 bases). V gave up 1 base and J gave up 4 bases, with 13 bases separating them. The CDR3 consists of 15 residues. Germline values: CDR1 SGHTA, CDR2 FQGNSA. CDR3 loop: CASSLVRGEGYGYTF. The CDR3 bases are TGTGCCAGCAGCTTAGTCAGGGGTGAAGGCTATGGCTACACCTTC. Supplemented by reference TRBV7-2 and TRBJ1-2, the full variable domain reads GAGVSQSPSNKVTEKGKDVELRCDPISGHTALYWYRQSLGQGLEFLIYFQGNSAPDKSGLPSDRFSAERTGGSVSTLTIQRTQQEDSAVYLCASSLVRGEGYGYTFGSGTRLTVV.

This clonotype occurred many times. The V gene is TRBV10-2, the J gene TRBJ2-4; D is uncertain. The ends were cut back, 6 bases at V and 8 bases at J, with 14 bases in the middle. Germline CDR1 reads WSHSY; CDR2 reads SAAADI. CDR3 length: 13 amino acids. CDR3: CASSPSKKDIQYF. In nucleotides, the CDR3 is TGCGCCAGCAGCCCGAGCAAAAAGGACATTCAGTACTTC.

The genes are TRBV29-1 and TRBJ2-1, with D perhaps matching TRBD2 (6 bases). There are 13 residues in the CDR3. Trimming took 5 bases from V and 3 from J, leaving 11 bases between them. CDR1 and CDR2 (germline): SQVTM, ANQGSEA. The CDR3 nucleotides are TGCAGCGTTCGAGCGACTAGCTACAATGAGCAGTTCTTC. This sequence encodes CSVRATSYNEQFF.

This clonotype was seen repeatedly, ten times or more. The chain recombines TRBV28 with TRBJ2-4; 9 bases are a match to TRBD2. Losses at the gene ends were 6 bases for V and 1 base for J; bases not matched to a gene: 7. Germline V gene lookup returns CDR1 MDHEN and CDR2 SYDVKM. CDR3 length: 16 residues. The DNA of the CDR3 is TGTGCCAGCAGAATTAGCGGGAGCGTTGCCAAAAACATTCAGTACTTC. Amino acid sequence: CASRISGSVAKNIQYF.

On this clonotype itself: Given a much more abundant clone one base away, this may be a read error. The chain is built from TRBV28 and TRBJ1-1, with D perhaps matching TRBD1 (5 bases). Germline V gene data show CDR1 as MDHEN and CDR2 as SYDVKM. V shed 4 bases and J shed 2 bases, with 11 bases lying between them. This CDR3 spans 14 amino acids. The CDR3 sequence: CASSSEGDNTEAFF. The DNA of the CDR3 is TGTGCCAGCAGTTCCGAAGGGGATAACACTGAAGCTTTCTTT.

For the CDR3, the DNA is TGTGCCAGCAGCTTGCAGGGACAGGGTGTGAGCAATGAGCGGTACTTC. Its protein is CASSLQGQGVSNERYF. The chain links TRBV7-2 to TRBJ2-5; 9 bases map to TRBD1. The CDR3 spans 16 residues. Germline values: CDR1 SGHTA, CDR2 FQGNSA. V lost 3 bases and J lost 13; bases outside the gene matches: 18.

The CDR3 region is CASLPGQGDTQYF. The CDR3 nucleotides read TGTGCCAGCTTACCGGGACAGGGAGATACGCAGTATTTT. V gene TRBV18 combines with J gene TRBJ2-3; 9 bases agree with TRBD1. This CDR3 spans 13 amino acids. V trimming: 7 bases; J trimming: 5 bases; junction bases outside the gene matches: 4. The germline V gene has CDR1 KGHSH and CDR2 LQKENI.

This clonotype appeared many times. The chain employs TRBV5-4 and TRBJ2-5, with D perhaps being TRBD1 or TRBD2 (5 bases each). CDR1 is SGHNT and CDR2 is YYREEE in the germline V gene (reference sequence). The ends were cut back, 1 base at V and 3 bases at J, with 13 bases in the middle. The CDR3 has 15 residues. The CDR3 region has the DNA TGTGCCAGCAGCTTGTCCGGGGCCGCCGAAGAGACCCAGTACTTC. Its protein product is CASSLSGAAEETQYF.

This rearrangement joins TRBV5-6 to TRBJ2-1; D unclear. Trimming stripped 0 bases from V and 4 bases from J, with 11 bases between. The CDR3 has 15 residues. Germline V gene data show CDR1 as SGHDT and CDR2 as YYEEEE. CDR3 amino acids: CASSLGKSAYNEQFF. In nucleotides, the CDR3 is TGTGCCAGCAGCTTGGGGAAAAGCGCGTACAATGAGCAGTTCTTC.

V usage is TRBV6-1 and J usage is TRBJ2-1; D is undetermined. CDR3 size: 16 residues. Germline V gives CDR1 MNHNS, CDR2 SASEGT. The V and J ends lost 2 bases and 10 bases respectively, with 21 bases between them. The CDR3: CASSERTLRSSYEQFF. The CDR3, as DNA: TGTGCCAGCAGTGAAAGAACCCTCAGGAGCTCCTACGAGCAGTTCTTC.

Points on this clonotype: Since a much larger clone is just one base distant, this may be a read error. The chain is built from TRBV10-3 and TRBJ1-5; 7 bases agree with TRBD1. The CDR3 is 14 amino acids. V shed 11 bases and J 5 bases; nucleotides not matched to a gene: 12. CDR1 is ENHRY and CDR2 is SYGVKD in the germline V gene. The CDR3 DNA reads as TGTGCCTCCCGGGACAGTAACGGAGATCAGCCCCAGCATTTT. This gives the protein CASRDSNGDQPQHF.

This clonotype showed up just once. This chain links TRBV6-2 or TRBV6-3 with TRBJ1-2, with D uncertain. This CDR3 contains 12 residues. The V and J ends lost 0 bases and 7 bases respectively, with 6 bases between them. CDR1 MNHEY and CDR2 SVGEGT come from the germline V gene. CDR3 sequence: CASSYSEAGYTF. The CDR3, as DNA: TGTGCCAGCAGTTACTCGGAGGCTGGCTACACCTTC.

This clonotype appeared a few times. The chain has TRBV27 and TRBJ1-2, with D perhaps matching TRBD1 (5 bases). Germline lookup yields CDR1 MNHEY and CDR2 SMNVEV (reference sequence). The CDR3 contains 13 residues. V was shortened by 4 bases and J by 0 bases, with 6 bases between the two germline ends. The CDR3 reads CASSSGANYGYTF. CDR3 bases: TGTGCCAGCAGTTCGGGGGCTAACTATGGCTACACCTTC.

This clonotype was seen more than once but under ten times. The rearrangement links TRBV6-5 to TRBJ2-3; D is unclear. Germline CDR1 reads MNHEY; CDR2 reads SVGAGI. The length of the CDR3 is 14 residues. V shed 5 bases and J shed 0 bases, with 9 bases lying between them. The CDR3 sequence is CASSAITSTDTQYF. CDR3 coding DNA: TGTGCCAGCAGTGCGATTACTAGCACAGATACGCAGTATTTT.

The chain links TRBV6-1 to TRBJ2-5, with D possibly called TRBD1 or TRBD2 (5 bases each). The V end was cut by 1 base, the J end by 4 bases, with 16 bases between. The CDR3 contains 16 residues. CDR1 is MNHNS, CDR2 SASEGT, per germline. The CDR3 coding sequence is TGTGCCAGCAGTGAAGGTCGAGGGGTTGGAGGAGAGACCCAGTACTTC. This translates into CASSEGRGVGGETQYF.

This clonotype was counted only a few times. The rearrangement uses TRBV6-2 or TRBV6-3 and TRBJ2-2; TRBD2 matches 13 bases. V trimming: 10 bases; J trimming: 6 bases; junction bases outside the gene matches: 5. The germline V gene has CDR1 MNHEY and CDR2 SVGEGT. The CDR3 is 14 residues long. Here the CDR3 DNA reads TGTGCCACCCAACTAGCGGGAGGGCCCGGGGAGCTGTTTTTT. It codes for CATQLAGGPGELFF.

The J gene is TRBJ1-6, the V gene TRBV20-1; weak D call: TRBD1 (6 bases). V was trimmed by 0 bases and J by 7 bases, leaving 19 bases between them. CDR3 size: 17 residues. Germline assignment: CDR1 DFQATT and CDR2 SNEGSKA (reference sequence). The CDR3 sequence: CSARDLSTGTGNSPLHF. The CDR3 DNA reads as TGCAGTGCTAGAGATCTAAGTACAGGGACTGGAAATTCACCCCTCCACTTT.

There are many counts of this clonotype. This may arise from a read error, as a much more abundant clone is one base away. V usage is TRBV29-1 and J usage is TRBJ2-6; D not certain. The CDR3 sequence is 13 residues long. In germline, CDR1 is SQVTM, CDR2 ANQGSEA. V was shortened by 5 bases and J by 0 bases, with 5 bases between the two germline ends. Here the CDR3 reads CSVMGSGANVLTF. CDR3 DNA: TGCAGCGTTATGGGCTCTGGGGCCAACGTCCTGACTTTC.